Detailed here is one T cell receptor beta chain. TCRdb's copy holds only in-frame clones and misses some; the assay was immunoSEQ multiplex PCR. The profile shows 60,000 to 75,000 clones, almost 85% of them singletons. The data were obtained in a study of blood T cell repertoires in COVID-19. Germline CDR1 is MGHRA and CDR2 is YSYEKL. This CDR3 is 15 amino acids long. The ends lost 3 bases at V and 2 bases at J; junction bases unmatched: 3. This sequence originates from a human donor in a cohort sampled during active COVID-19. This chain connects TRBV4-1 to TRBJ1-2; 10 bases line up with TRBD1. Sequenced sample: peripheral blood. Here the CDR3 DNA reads TGCGCCAGCAGCCAGAAGACAGGGGGCAACTATGGCTACACCTTC. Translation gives CASSQKTGGNYGYTF.